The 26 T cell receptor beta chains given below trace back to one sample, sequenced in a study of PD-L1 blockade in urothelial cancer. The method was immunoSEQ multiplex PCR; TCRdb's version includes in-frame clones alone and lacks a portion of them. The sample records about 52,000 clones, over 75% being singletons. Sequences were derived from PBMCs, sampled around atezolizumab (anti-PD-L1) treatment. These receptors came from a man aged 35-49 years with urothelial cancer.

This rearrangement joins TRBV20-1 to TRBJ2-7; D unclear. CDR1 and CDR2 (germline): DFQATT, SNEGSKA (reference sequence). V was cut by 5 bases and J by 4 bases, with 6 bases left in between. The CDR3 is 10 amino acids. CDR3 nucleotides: TGCAGTGCTGGCCTGTACGAGCAGTACTTC. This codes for CSAGLYEQYF.

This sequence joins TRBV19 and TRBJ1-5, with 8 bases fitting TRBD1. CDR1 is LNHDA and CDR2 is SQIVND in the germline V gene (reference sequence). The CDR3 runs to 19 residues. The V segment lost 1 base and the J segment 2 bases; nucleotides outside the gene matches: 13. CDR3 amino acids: CASSIGGQVGGIGNQPQHF. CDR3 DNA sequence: TGTGCCAGTAGTATAGGGGGACAGGTAGGGGGGATTGGCAATCAGCCCCAGCATTTT.

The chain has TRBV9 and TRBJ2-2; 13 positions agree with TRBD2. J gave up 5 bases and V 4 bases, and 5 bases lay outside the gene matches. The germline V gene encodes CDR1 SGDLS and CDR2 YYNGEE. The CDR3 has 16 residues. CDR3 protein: CASSRPGLAGTGELFF. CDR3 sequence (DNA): TGTGCCAGCAGCCGCCCGGGACTAGCGGGAACCGGGGAGCTGTTTTTT.

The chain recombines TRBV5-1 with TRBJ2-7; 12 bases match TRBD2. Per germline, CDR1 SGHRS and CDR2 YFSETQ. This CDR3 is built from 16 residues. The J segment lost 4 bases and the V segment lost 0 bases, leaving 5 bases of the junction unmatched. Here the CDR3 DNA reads TGCGCCAGCAGCTTGGACCTACTAGCGGGAGGATACGAGCAGTACTTC. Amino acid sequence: CASSLDLLAGGYEQYF.

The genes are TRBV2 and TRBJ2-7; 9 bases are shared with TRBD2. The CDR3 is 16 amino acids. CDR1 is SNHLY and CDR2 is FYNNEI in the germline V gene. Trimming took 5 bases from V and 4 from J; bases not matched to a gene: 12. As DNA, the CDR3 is TGTGCCAGCAGTTATAGCGGGAGAAGAAAGGGATACGAGCAGTACTTC. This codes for CASSYSGRRKGYEQYF.

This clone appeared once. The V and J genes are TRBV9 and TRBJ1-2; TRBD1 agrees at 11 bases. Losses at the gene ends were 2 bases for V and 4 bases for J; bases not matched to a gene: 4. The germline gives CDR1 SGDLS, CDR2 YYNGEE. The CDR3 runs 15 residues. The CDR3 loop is CASSVGTGGTYGYTF. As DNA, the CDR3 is TGTGCCAGCAGCGTTGGGACAGGGGGGACCTATGGCTACACCTTC.

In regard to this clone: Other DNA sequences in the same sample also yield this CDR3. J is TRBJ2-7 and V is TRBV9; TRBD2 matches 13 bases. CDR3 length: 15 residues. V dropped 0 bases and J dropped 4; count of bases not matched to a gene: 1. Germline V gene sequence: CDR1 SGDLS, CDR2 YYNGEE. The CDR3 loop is CASSVGTSGSYEQYF. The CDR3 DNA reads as TGTGCCAGCAGCGTAGGGACTAGCGGGAGTTACGAGCAGTACTTC.

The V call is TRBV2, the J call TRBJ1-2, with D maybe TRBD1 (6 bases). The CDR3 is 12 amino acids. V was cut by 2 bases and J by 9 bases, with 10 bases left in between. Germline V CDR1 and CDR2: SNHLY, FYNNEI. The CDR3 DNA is TGTGCCAGCAGTGAAACAGGGAACAGCTACACCTTC. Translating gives CASSETGNSYTF.

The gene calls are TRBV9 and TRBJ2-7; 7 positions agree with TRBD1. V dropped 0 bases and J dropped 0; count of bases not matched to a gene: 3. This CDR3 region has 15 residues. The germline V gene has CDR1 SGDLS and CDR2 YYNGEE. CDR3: CASSVGGGGSYEQYF. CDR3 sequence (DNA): TGTGCCAGCAGCGTAGGAGGGGGCGGCTCCTACGAGCAGTACTTC.

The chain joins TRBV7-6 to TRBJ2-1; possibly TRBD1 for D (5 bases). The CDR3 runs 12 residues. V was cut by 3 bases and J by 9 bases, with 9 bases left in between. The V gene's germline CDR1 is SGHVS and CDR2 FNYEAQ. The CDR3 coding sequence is TGTGCCAGCAGCTTCGCGCAGGGTGAGCAGTTCTTC. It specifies CASSFAQGEQFF.

The CDR3 reads CASSQESTGVSSYEQYF. CDR3 in DNA: TGTGCCAGCAGCCAAGAGTCAACAGGGGTAAGCTCCTACGAGCAGTACTTC. The V gene is TRBV4-2, the J gene TRBJ2-7, with 7 bases matching TRBD1. Germline CDR1 is LGHNA and CDR2 is YNFKEQ. V was pared by 0 bases and J by 0 bases, with 8 bases of the junction left unmatched. The CDR3 is made up of 17 amino acids.

The CDR3 sequence is CASSRGSHYGYTF. In DNA, the CDR3 is TGTGCCAGCAGCCGAGGATCTCACTATGGCTACACCTTC. The chain carries TRBV25-1 and TRBJ1-2; D is undetermined. The CDR3 consists of 13 residues. V was trimmed by 6 bases and J by 3 bases, leaving 11 bases between them. Germline V gene lookup returns CDR1 MGHDK and CDR2 SYGVNS.

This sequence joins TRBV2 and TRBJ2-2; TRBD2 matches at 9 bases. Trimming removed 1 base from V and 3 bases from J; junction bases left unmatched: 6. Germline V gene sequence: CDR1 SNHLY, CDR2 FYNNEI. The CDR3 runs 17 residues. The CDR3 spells CASSEGLAGTDTGELFF. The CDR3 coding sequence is TGTGCCAGCAGTGAAGGGCTAGCGGGAACCGACACCGGGGAGCTGTTTTTT.

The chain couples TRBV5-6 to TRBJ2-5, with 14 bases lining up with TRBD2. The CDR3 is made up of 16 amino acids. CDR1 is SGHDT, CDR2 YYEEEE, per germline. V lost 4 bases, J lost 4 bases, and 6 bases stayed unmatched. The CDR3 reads CASSRLAGGFTETQYF. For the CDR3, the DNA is TGTGCCAGCAGCAGACTAGCGGGAGGGTTCACAGAGACCCAGTACTTC.

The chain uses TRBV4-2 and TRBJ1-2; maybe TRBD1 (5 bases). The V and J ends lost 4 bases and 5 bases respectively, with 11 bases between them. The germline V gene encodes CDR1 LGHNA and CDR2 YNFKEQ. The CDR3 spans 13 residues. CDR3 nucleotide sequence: TGTGCCAGCAGCCCCACAGACAGTTATGGCTACACCTTC. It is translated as CASSPTDSYGYTF.

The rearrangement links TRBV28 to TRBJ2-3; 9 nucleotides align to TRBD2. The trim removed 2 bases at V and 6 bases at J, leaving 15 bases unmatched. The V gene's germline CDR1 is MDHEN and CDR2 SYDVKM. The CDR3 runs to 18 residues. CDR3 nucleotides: TGTGCCAGCAGTTTACCGACCTCTAGCGGGATCCTCAGTGATACGCAGTATTTT. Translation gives CASSLPTSSGILSDTQYF.

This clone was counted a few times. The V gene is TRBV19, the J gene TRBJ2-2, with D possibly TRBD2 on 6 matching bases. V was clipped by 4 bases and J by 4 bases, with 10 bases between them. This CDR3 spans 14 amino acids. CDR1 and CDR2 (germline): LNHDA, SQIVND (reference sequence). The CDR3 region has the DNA TGTGCCAGTAGTACGGTGCGGGGCACCGGGGAGCTGTTTTTT. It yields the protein CASSTVRGTGELFF.

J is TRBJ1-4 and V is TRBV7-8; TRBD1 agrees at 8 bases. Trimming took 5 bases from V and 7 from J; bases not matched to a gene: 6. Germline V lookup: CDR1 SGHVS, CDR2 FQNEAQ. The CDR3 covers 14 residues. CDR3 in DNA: TGTGCCAGCAGCAACGGACAGGGCGGTGAAAAACTGTTTTTT. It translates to CASSNGQGGEKLFF. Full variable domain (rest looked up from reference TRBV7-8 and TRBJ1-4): GAGVSQSPRYKVAKRGQDVALRCDPISGHVSLFWYQQALGQGPEFLTYFQNEAQLDKSGLPSDRFFAERPEGSVSTLKIQRTQQEDSAVYLCASSNGQGGEKLFFGSGTQLSVL.

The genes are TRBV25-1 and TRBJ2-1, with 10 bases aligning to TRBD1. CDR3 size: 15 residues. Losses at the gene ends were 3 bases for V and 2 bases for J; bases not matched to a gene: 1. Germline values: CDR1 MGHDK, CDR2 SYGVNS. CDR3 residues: CASSETGGPYNEQFF. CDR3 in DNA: TGTGCCAGCAGTGAGACAGGGGGCCCCTACAATGAGCAGTTCTTC.

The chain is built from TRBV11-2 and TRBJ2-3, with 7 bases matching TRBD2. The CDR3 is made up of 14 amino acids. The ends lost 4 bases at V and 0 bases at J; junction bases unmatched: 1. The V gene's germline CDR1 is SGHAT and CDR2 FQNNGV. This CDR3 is CASSYSGSTDTQYF. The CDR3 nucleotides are TGTGCCAGCAGCTATAGCGGGAGCACAGATACGCAGTATTTT.

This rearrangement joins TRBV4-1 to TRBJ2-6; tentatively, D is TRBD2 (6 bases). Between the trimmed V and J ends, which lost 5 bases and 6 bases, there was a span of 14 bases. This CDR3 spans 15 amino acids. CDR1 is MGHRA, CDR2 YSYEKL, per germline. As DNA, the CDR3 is TGCGCCAGCAGCGCCCAAGGGACTCAGGCCAACGTCCTGACTTTC. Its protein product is CASSAQGTQANVLTF.

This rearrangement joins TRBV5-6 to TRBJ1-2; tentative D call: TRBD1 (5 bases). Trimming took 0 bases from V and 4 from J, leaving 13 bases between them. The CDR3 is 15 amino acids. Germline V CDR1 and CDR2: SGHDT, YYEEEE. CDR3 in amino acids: CASSLGDRPFYGYTF. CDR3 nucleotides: TGTGCCAGCAGCTTGGGAGACAGACCCTTCTATGGCTACACCTTC.

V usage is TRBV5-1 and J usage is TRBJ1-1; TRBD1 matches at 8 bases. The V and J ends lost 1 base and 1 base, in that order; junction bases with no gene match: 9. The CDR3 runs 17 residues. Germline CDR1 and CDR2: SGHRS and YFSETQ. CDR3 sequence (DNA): TGCGCCAGCAGCTTGCGGCAGGGGGCGAGGAGGAACACTGAAGCTTTCTTT. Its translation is CASSLRQGARRNTEAFF.

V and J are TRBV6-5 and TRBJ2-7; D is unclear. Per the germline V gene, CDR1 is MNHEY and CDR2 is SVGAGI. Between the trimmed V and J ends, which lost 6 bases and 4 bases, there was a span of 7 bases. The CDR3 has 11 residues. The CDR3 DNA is TGTGCCAGCAGCCGTCAGTACGAGCAGTACTTC. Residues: CASSRQYEQYF.

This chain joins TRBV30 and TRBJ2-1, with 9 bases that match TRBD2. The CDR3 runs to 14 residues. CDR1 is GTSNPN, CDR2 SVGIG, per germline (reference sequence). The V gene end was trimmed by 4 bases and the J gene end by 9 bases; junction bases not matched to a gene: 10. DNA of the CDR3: TGTGCCTGGACCCGGACTAGCGACGGCAGTGAGCAGTTCTTC. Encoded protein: CAWTRTSDGSEQFF.

The CDR3 protein is CASISRDRDDEQYF. The CDR3 region has the DNA TGTGCCAGCATTTCCCGGGACAGGGATGACGAGCAGTACTTC. The V gene is TRBV6-1, the J gene TRBJ2-7, with 9 nucleotides matching TRBD1. The germline V gene encodes CDR1 MNHNS and CDR2 SASEGT. Trimming cost V 7 bases and J 5 bases; bases outside gene matches: 9. The CDR3 runs 14 residues.